This T cell receptor beta chain was sequenced in a study of T cells in tuberculosis. At the level of the study: Sequenced TCRs come from CD1B-GMM tetramer-binding T cells. IGRA-negative adolescents, IGRA-positive adolescents with latent tuberculosis and adults with active tuberculosis formed this South African cohort.

In regard to this clone: The antigen remains undetermined.

This CDR3 is built from 13 residues. Germline CDR1 is MDHEN and CDR2 is SYDVKM. V dropped 7 bases and J dropped 10 bases, with 17 bases sitting between them. Adolescents were screened for latent TB by skin test and IGRA. General observations from the study: Active tuberculosis TCR-alpha repertoires lay closer to GMM-specific TCRs than IGRA-negative controls, suggesting clonal expansion.

TCRdb's table, derived via immunoSEQ multiplex PCR, lists solely in-frame clones and lacks some. The sample has about 29,000 clones; approximately 95% are singletons. The TCR originated in a donor aged 10-29 years with latent tuberculosis or without tuberculosis infection. The material sequenced was PBMCs. The V call is TRBV28, the J call TRBJ2-1, with TRBD1 as a possible D gene (6 bases). CDR3 sequence (DNA): TGTGCCAGCACCCTAGAGTCCCAGGGGGAGCAGTTCTTC. Amino acid sequence: CASTLESQGEQFF.